This TCR beta chain was sequenced for a study of neurological immune-mediated disorders. This clonotype was observed many times. The CDR3 loop spans 16 amino acids. Per the germline V gene, CDR1 is DFQATT and CDR2 is SNEGSKA (reference sequence). The V and J ends lost 0 bases and 2 bases respectively, with 15 bases between them. Every sequencing run gave over 170 million TCR-beta sequences, taken from 15-18 subjects. A single record per CDR3 protein comes from TCRdb applying MiXCR to the 5' RACE reads. The sample includes some 38,000 distinct CDR3 sequences, less than 15% of them seen just once. The receptor was derived from a woman aged 45-59 years with HTLV-1-associated myelopathy (HAM/TSP). The chain carries TRBV20-1 and TRBJ2-3; possible D gene TRBD2, 7 bases. Sequencing input: PBMCs. CDR3 DNA: TGCAGTGCTAGAGAGGGGGAGGGGGTTATCACAGATACGCAGTATTTT. Translation: CSAREGEGVITDTQYF.